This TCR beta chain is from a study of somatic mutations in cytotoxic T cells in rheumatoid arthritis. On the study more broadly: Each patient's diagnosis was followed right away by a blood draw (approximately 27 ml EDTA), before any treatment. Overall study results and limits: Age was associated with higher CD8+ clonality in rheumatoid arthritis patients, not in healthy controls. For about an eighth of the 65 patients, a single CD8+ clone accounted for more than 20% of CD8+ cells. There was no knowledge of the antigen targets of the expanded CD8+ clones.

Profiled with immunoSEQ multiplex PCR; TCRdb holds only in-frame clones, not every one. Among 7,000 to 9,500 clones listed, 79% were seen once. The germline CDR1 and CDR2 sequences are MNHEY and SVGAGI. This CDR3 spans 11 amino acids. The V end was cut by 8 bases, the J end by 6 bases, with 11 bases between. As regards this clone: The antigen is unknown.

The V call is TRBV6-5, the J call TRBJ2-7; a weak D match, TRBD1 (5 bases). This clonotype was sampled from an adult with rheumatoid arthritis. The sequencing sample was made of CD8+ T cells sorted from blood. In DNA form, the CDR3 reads TGTGCCAGCGTTTGGGGCCGCGAGCAGTACTTC. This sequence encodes CASVWGREQYF.